This T cell receptor (beta chain) appears in the sequencing data of a study of T cell changes during pregnancy in multiple sclerosis. Profiled with immunoSEQ multiplex PCR; TCRdb holds only in-frame clones, not every one. The sample includes tens of thousands of clones, roughly 93% of them seen just once. The CDR3 runs 14 residues. V trimming: 3 bases; J trimming: 4 bases; junction bases outside the gene matches: 6. Per the germline V gene, CDR1 is SGHTA and CDR2 is FQGNSA. The chain employs TRBV7-2 and TRBJ2-7; 7 nucleotides match TRBD1. The sample consisted of peripheral blood, taken in the second trimester of pregnancy. The clonotype was recovered from a female donor with multiple sclerosis, enrolled in a pregnancy study. The CDR3 is CASSLTGMLYEQYF. For the CDR3, the DNA is TGTGCCAGCAGCTTGACAGGGATGCTGTACGAGCAGTACTTC.